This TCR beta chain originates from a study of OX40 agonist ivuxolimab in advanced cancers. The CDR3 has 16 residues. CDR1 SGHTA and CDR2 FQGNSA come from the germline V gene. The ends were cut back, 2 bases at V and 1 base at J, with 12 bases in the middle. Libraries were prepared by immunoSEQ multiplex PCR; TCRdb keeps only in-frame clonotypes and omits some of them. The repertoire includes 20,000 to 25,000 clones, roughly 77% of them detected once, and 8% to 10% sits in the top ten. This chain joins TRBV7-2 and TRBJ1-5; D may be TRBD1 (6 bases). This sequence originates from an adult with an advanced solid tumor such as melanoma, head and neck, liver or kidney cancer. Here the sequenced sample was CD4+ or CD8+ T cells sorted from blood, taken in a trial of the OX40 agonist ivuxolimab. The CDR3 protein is CASSLWGGASNQPQHF. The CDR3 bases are TGTGCCAGCAGCTTATGGGGGGGGGCGAGCAATCAGCCCCAGCATTTT.